This TCR beta chain derives from a study of cytomegalovirus exposure and HLA in healthy donors. Notes on the study in general: In vitro, a few CMV-associated chains proved specific for CMV antigens. The study flagged about 150 TCR beta chains as cytomegalovirus-associated. Cytomegalovirus status was reportedly diagnosed by the classifier with high specificity and sensitivity.

As regards this clone: The antigen remains unidentified.

CDR1 is SGHTA and CDR2 is FQGTGA in the germline V gene. V shed 5 bases and J shed 3 bases, with 8 bases lying between them. The CDR3 covers 13 residues. Assay: immunoSEQ multiplex PCR; the TCRdb copy retains only in-frame clones and omits some. Of about 150,000 clones in the sample, roughly 84% were seen once. The donors were part of the approximately 120-subject validation cohort, which stood apart from the approximately 640-subject first cohort. The chain employs TRBV7-3 and TRBJ2-1; no firm D call. Input material: PBMCs. This clonotype originated in a human donor in good health. CDR3 sequence reads: CASSPPGYNEQFF. For the CDR3, the DNA is TGTGCCAGCAGCCCTCCCGGCTACAATGAGCAGTTCTTC.